This T cell receptor (beta chain) was sequenced in a study of blood T cell repertoires in COVID-19. Study details: The origin of the acute and convalescent COVID-19 samples was the United States, Italy and Spain.

The repertoire was sequenced with immunoSEQ multiplex PCR; TCRdb's copy has only in-frame clones and lacks some. The table includes roughly 270,000 clones, roughly four fifths detected once. The CDR3 contains 16 residues. Between the trimmed V and J ends, which lost 3 bases and 3 bases, there was a span of 15 bases. CDR1 and CDR2 (germline): MNHNS, SASEGT. Sequencing was done on a sample of PBMCs or T cells enriched from blood (not recorded which). The source is a man in his forties or fifties who had been exposed to COVID-19. J is TRBJ1-5 and V is TRBV6-1; D possibly corresponds to TRBD1 (6 bases). The CDR3 DNA reads TGTGCCAGCAGTGAGGGGGCAGGGATATACAATCAGCCCCAGCATTTT. Protein product: CASSEGAGIYNQPQHF.